The clone carrying this TCR beta chain occurred once. These data come from a study of blood T cell repertoires in COVID-19. The wider study: Sites across the United States, Italy and Spain contributed samples from acute and convalescent COVID-19. Nucleic acid was either cDNA or gDNA, and it came from T cells, B-cell-depleted T cells, or PBMCs.

Original handling: Estimates of nucleated cell counts were drawn from the amplification of reference gene primers. Data came from immunoSEQ multiplex PCR; TCRdb stores just in-frame clones and leaves some out. The DNA was the basis for D and trimming; V, J and clone size are from that table. Of about 210,000 clones in the sample, 80% to 90% were seen once. Seattle patients were enrolled while actively infected and followed longitudinally. From germline, CDR1 is MNHNY and CDR2 SVGAGI (reference sequence). The CDR3 spans 14 residues. V was cut by 8 bases and J by 2 bases, with 16 bases left in between. Source material: peripheral blood. This TCR derives from a woman of 80 years or more with COVID-19, enrolled during active disease. The chain carries TRBV6-6 and TRBJ2-7; D perhaps matches TRBD2 (5 bases). CDR3 loop: CASSGTPTPYEQYF. The CDR3 DNA reads as TGTGCCAGCTCGGGAACGCCCACCCCCTACGAGCAGTACTTC.